The clone carrying this T cell receptor beta chain was seen many times. The antigen remains undetermined. Germline loops: CDR1 SGHVS, CDR2 FNYEAQ. This CDR3 is 14 amino acids long. J gave up 8 bases and V 8 bases, and 11 bases lay outside the gene matches. The sample comes from a study of T cell repertoires in cytomegalovirus infection. TCRdb fed the reads into MiXCR, producing one record per CDR3 protein. The sample contains 370,000 or so distinct CDR3 sequences, roughly 36% of which appear only once. The source of this sequence is a human donor in good health (CMV status not recorded). Some clones in this sample may be carry-over from other donors' samples. This material consisted of cultured PBMCs, taken from culture after CMV antigen stimulation. This chain connects TRBV7-6 to TRBJ2-1, with TRBD2 matching over 8 bases. CDR3 region: CASGRGGLVDEQFF. Written as DNA, the CDR3 is TGTGCCAGCGGCCGCGGGGGGCTCGTGGATGAGCAGTTCTTC.